Following are 2 T cell receptor beta chains from one sample sequenced in a study of blood T cell repertoires in COVID-19 (dated by TCRdb to 2018 to 2020). Library preparation employed the immunoSEQ multiplex PCR assay. The table comes from immuneACCESS by way of TCRdb, which keeps in-frame sequences with V and J called. Part of the clones is missing from these tables; in studies checked, under half for an unresolved V gene and the rest for unknown reasons. The sample profile shows roughly 230,000 clones; approximately 89% of them were found once. Of the sample, 3.5% to 5% is held by the ten largest clones. Sequenced material: peripheral blood. The source of these receptors is a woman aged 40 to 50 who had recovered from COVID-19.

This clone is a singleton in its sample. This rearrangement joins TRBV29-1 to TRBJ1-2; D unresolved. V lost 4 bases to trimming and J lost 0 bases, with 12 bases between them. From germline, CDR1 is SQVTM and CDR2 ANQGSEA. The CDR3 extends over 14 amino acids. The CDR3 is CSVGAVQTNYGYTF. The CDR3 coding sequence is TGCAGCGTTGGGGCCGTACAAACTAACTATGGCTACACCTTC.

The chain recombines TRBV3-1 (or the pseudogene TRBV3-2) with TRBJ2-7; possibly TRBD1 for D (6 bases). Germline V gives CDR1 LGHDT, CDR2 YNNKEL (reference sequence). The CDR3 sequence is 15 residues long. V lost 4 bases, J lost 6 bases, and 19 bases lay in between. The CDR3 bases are TGTGCCAGCAGCCTCGTATTAGGCAGGGGCGCCGAGCAGTACTTC. Translating it yields CASSLVLGRGAEQYF.